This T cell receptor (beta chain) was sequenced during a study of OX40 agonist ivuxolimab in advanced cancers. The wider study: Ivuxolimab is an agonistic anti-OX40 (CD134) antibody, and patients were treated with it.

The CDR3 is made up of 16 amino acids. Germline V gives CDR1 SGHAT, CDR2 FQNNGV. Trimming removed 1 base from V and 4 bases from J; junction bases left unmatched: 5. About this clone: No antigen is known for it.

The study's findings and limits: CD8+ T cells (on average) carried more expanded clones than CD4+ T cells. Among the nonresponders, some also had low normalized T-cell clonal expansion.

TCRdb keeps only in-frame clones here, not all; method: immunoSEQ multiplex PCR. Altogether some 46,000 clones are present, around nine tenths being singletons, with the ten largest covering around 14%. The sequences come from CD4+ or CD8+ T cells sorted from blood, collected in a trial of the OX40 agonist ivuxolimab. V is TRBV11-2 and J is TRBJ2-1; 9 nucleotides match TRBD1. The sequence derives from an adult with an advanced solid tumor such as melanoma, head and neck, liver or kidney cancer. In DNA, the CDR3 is TGTGCCAGCAGCTTAGCTGGACAGGGGTCTTACAATGAGCAGTTCTTC. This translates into CASSLAGQGSYNEQFF.